Following are 2 T cell receptor beta chains from one sample sequenced in a study of shared clonotypes between healthy human individuals. Clones were read by immunoSEQ multiplex PCR, and TCRdb kept only the in-frame ones, dropping some. Of about 2.1 million clones detected, 93% appear once; the ten largest clones hold 1.5% to 2%. Only CD45RO-negative cells positively selected for CCR7 counted as naive CD8 cells, so terminally differentiated effector memory CD45RA+ cells were excluded. The sequenced sample was naive CD8+ T cells from PBMCs. These receptors all stem from a man aged 18 to 29 in good health. Some clones in this sample may be carry-over from other donors' samples.

V is TRBV7-9 and J is TRBJ2-7, with D possibly matching TRBD1 (10 bases). Germline V lookup: CDR1 SEHNR, CDR2 FQNEAQ (reference sequence). The CDR3 totals 16 residues. Trimming left V 5 bases short and J 5 bases short, with 22 bases between. The CDR3 DNA reads as TGTGCCAGCAGCCCGACAGGGGGCGGGAGGGCCCACGAGCAGTACTTC. This gives the protein CASSPTGGGRAHEQYF.

This rearrangement joins TRBV4-3 to TRBJ2-7; TRBD2 is a possible D gene (5 bases). Germline V gene data show CDR1 as LGHNA and CDR2 as YSLEER. The CDR3 length is 19 residues. V shed 0 bases and J shed 2 bases, with 23 bases lying between them. CDR3 nucleotide sequence: TGCGCCAGCAGCCAAGAGCGGGCCTTACCCGTCCTAATGACCTACGAGCAGTACTTC. It codes for CASSQERALPVLMTYEQYF.